The present entry profiles one T cell receptor (beta chain) with its context. Its matching antigen is unknown. Germline loops: CDR1 MNHEY, CDR2 SMNVEV (reference sequence). There are 16 residues in the CDR3. The junction had 13 bases not matched to a gene; V was cut back by 5 bases and J by 3 bases. The entry originates in a study of cytomegalovirus exposure and HLA in healthy donors. About the study: Per a later analysis, the approximately 690 first-cohort and approximately 120 validation repertoires shared one platform.

The study's findings and limits: According to a subsequent analysis, TCR clusters identified in the first cohort showed a tendency to co-occur across the approximately 120 validation repertoires. In vitro, a few CMV-associated chains proved specific for CMV antigens. The study listed roughly 150 cytomegalovirus-associated TCR beta chains.

Produced via immunoSEQ multiplex PCR; TCRdb's table is partial and in-frame only. Of roughly 200,000 clones listed, around 86% are singletons. The gene calls are TRBV27 and TRBJ2-7, with TRBD1 matching 7 bases. The specimen sequenced was PBMCs. The receptor comes from a man younger than 45 in good health and CMV-seropositive. The CDR3: CASSVRGQILNYEQYF. In nucleotides, the CDR3 is TGTGCCAGCAGTGTACGGGGACAGATTTTAAACTACGAGCAGTACTTC.